This TCR beta chain was identified in a study of T cells after yellow fever vaccination (dated by TCRdb to the late 2010s). With regard to the full study: The SMART-Seq v4 Ultra Low Input RNA kit was used to prepare libraries from fractions with low cell numbers. To track T-cell clones before and after primary and booster YFV17D yellow fever vaccination, bulk TCR alpha and beta repertoires were sequenced longitudinally. Two healthy male donors, one aged 18 to 30 and one aged 30 to 39 years, were included in the cohort. Blood was drawn at multiple timepoints before and after primary and secondary immunization, with bulk PBMC replicates and cell subsets isolated.

Reads for this sample came from an Illumina NovaSeq 6000. TCR cDNA was made using 5'RACE template switching, a step that added a universal primer site and unique molecular identifiers. cDNA synthesis was primed from both the TCR alpha and TCR beta constant segments. Two PCR steps were used to amplify libraries, with sample barcodes and sequencing adapters being added in the second step. Libraries were sequenced on Illumina HiSeq 2500 (2x100 bp) or NovaSeq (2x150 bp). From the authors' description of their analysis: MIGEC handled demultiplexing of reads and collapsing into UMI consensus sequences, while MiXCR performed V(D)J alignment. Vaccine-responding clonotypes were defined with edgeR using replicate PBMC samples, requiring FDR below 0.01 and a log2 fold change above 5 up to day 15. Each bulk clonotype received a CD4 or CD8 identity based on whether the sequenced CD4 or CD8 repertoire contained that clonotype at higher abundance. The public reads were quality trimmed at Q25 with fastp and then assembled into clones with MiXCR by TCRdb, keeping productive beta chains. Every entry covers one CDR3 protein and lists the most common genes and DNA from its rows. The V and J calls follow TCRdb's processing rather than the paper's. In this sample the table shows roughly 99,000 distinct CDR3 sequences, roughly 6% of which occur a single time. The ten largest clones take up approximately 39% of the sample.

This sample's treatment or condition label indicates: live attenuated yellow fever vaccine strain. PBMCs were isolated from peripheral blood using a standard Ficoll-Paque protocol. CD4 and CD8 T-cell fractions were isolated with Dynabeads CD4 and CD8 positive selection kits. TriZol was used to extract RNA from bulk PBMCs, from CD4 and CD8 fractions, and from dextramer-positive and dextramer-negative fractions. Results the study describes overall, beyond this receptor: Compared with the primary T-cell response, the secondary T-cell response was weaker but faster, peaking on day 5 rather than day 15. A small share of clonotypes was detected in both CD4 and CD8 compartments, with the overlap likely arising from convergent recombination. FACS-sorted repertoires could contain abundant contaminating clonotypes from the bulk population, so computational filtering was required. The study included only a couple of donors, which limits how far the findings can be generalized. After the booster, most of the clones that had expanded following primary vaccination were detected again (96% of CD4 and around 88% of CD8), which suggests that memory was broadly maintained.

This clonotype was counted at least ten times. Its recognized antigen is unknown. The input lacks base qualities; no much larger clone sits a single base away. The cysteine opens and the phenylalanine closes a CDR3 of 15 amino acids. The retained sequence is limited to the CDR3, 45 bases, with the frame set at the first base. Compared with germline, V lacks 5 bases and J lacks 2 bases; bases without a gene match: 9. The germline V gene gives CDR1 as SGDLS and CDR2 as YYNGEE. Sequences were derived from CD8+ T cells sorted from PBMCs, sampled 10 days after the yellow fever booster vaccination. This clonotype was obtained from a man aged 18 to 29 who received the YFV17D yellow fever vaccine. Rearrangement joined TRBV9 to TRBJ2-7; 8 bases in the junction line up with TRBD1. The nucleotides are TGTGCCAGCAGTCCCAGGGACAGGATTACCTACGAGCAGTACTTC. Translation gives CASSPRDRITYEQYF.